The 23 T cell receptor beta chains below were found in one sample sequenced in a study of regulatory T cells in long-lasting Graves disease. For TCR beta, libraries came from iRepertoire HTBI primers and Arm-PCR of CDR3 regions. A single record per CDR3 protein comes from TCRdb applying MiXCR to the multiplex PCR reads. The sample has about 500,000 distinct CDR3 sequences, 15% to 20% seen once; the top ten hold 12%. The sample's time point: newly diagnosed GD, antithyroid drugs for less than 3 months. PBMC-extracted RNA yielded the TCR library. These same records also appear under a second study, on T cells in Graves' hyperthyroidism and ophthalmopathy.

Sample: peripheral blood mononuclear cells (PBMCs), taken at new diagnosis, from a patient treated with antithyroid drugs. These receptors came from a man aged 35-49 years with Graves disease.

This clonotype was recorded many times. Being one base from a much bigger clone, this may be a read error. CDR3 amino acids: CSARGVTEAFF. CDR3 DNA sequence: TGCAGTGCTAGAGGGGTCACTGAAGCTTTCTTT. This chain connects TRBV20-1 to TRBJ1-1; D ambiguous. Trimming pared 1 base from V and 4 bases from J, leaving 4 bases between. The CDR3 spans 11 residues. Germline V gene lookup returns CDR1 DFQATT and CDR2 SNEGSKA (reference sequence).

The chain has TRBV28 and TRBJ2-3; TRBD2 matches at 16 bases. The CDR3 runs to 16 residues. Germline loops: CDR1 MDHEN, CDR2 SYDVKM. The V segment lost 4 bases and the J segment 6 bases; nucleotides outside the gene matches: 4. CDR3 sequence: CASSSGTSGGADTQYF. CDR3 sequence (DNA): TGTGCCAGCAGTTCCGGGACTAGCGGGGGGGCGGATACGCAGTATTTT.

This clonotype was detected many times. The rearrangement joins TRBV11-2 to TRBJ2-2, with 14 bases lining up with TRBD2. The CDR3 runs 17 residues. V lost 5 bases and J lost 5; bases outside the gene matches: 7. Germline assignment: CDR1 SGHAT and CDR2 FQNNGV. In DNA form, the CDR3 reads TGTGCCAGCAGCCCCTCGGGACTAGCGGGAGCTACCGGGGAGCTGTTTTTT. It is translated as CASSPSGLAGATGELFF.

V is TRBV19 and J is TRBJ2-2, with TRBD1 as a possible D gene (6 bases). Trimming took 3 bases from V and 4 from J, leaving 15 bases between them. The CDR3 has 16 residues. Germline V gene sequence: CDR1 LNHDA, CDR2 SQIVND (reference sequence). CDR3 nucleotides: TGTGCCAGTAGTATTGTCAGGGGAATTTTCACCGGGGAGCTGTTTTTT. Protein product: CASSIVRGIFTGELFF.

A few counts support this clonotype. The chain couples TRBV5-6 to TRBJ2-2; D may correspond to TRBD1 or TRBD2 (5 bases each). Germline values: CDR1 SGHDT, CDR2 YYEEEE. Trimming removed 7 bases at V and 7 bases at J, with 23 bases between. CDR3 length: 16 amino acids. The CDR3 DNA reads TGTGCCAGCTCGAGGGGTGTTTCGGGACCCGGCGGGGAGCTGTTTTTT. Translation gives CASSRGVSGPGGELFF.

The gene calls are TRBV7-9 and TRBJ1-1, with 11 positions matching TRBD1. CDR1 and CDR2 (germline): SEHNR, FQNEAQ (reference sequence). V lost 3 bases, J lost 0 bases, and 6 bases stayed unmatched. The CDR3 spans 17 residues. The CDR3 loop is CASSFWTGGVLNTEAFF. CDR3 DNA sequence: TGTGCCAGCAGCTTCTGGACAGGGGGCGTTTTGAACACTGAAGCTTTCTTT.

This sequence joins TRBV6-4 and TRBJ2-1, with D unclear. Germline CDR1 and CDR2: MRHNA and SNTAGT. The V gene lost 5 bases and the J gene lost 5 bases, with 13 bases spanning the gap. The CDR3 covers 14 residues. CDR3: CASSLTSGHNEQFF. The CDR3 region has the DNA TGTGCCAGCAGTCTAACGTCCGGTCACAATGAGCAGTTCTTC.

Ten or more counts support this clonotype. The gene calls are TRBV18 and TRBJ2-2; a weak D match, TRBD1 (6 bases). The germline V and J ends were trimmed by 0 bases and 6 bases, with 11 bases remaining between them. Germline loops: CDR1 KGHSH, CDR2 LQKENI. The CDR3 totals 15 residues. CDR3 sequence: CASSPPKGQSGELFF. The CDR3 DNA sequence: TGTGCCAGCTCACCACCTAAAGGACAGTCCGGGGAGCTGTTTTTT.

Many counts were recorded for this clonotype. The chain carries TRBV2 and TRBJ2-7, with unresolved D. Germline CDR1 SNHLY, CDR2 FYNNEI. There are 12 residues in the CDR3. Trimming removed 6 bases from V and 2 bases from J, with 8 bases in between. CDR3 residues: CASSGSTYEQYF. DNA for the CDR3: TGTGCCAGCAGCGGAAGTACCTACGAGCAGTACTTC.

This clonotype came up a few times. This chain connects TRBV19 to TRBJ2-2; D uncertain. The CDR3 consists of 14 residues. Germline CDR1 is LNHDA and CDR2 is SQIVND (reference sequence). Trimming stripped 2 bases from V and 1 base from J, with 5 bases between. CDR3 DNA: TGTGCCAGTAGTATAAGAGGGAACACCGGGGAGCTGTTTTTT. This translates into CASSIRGNTGELFF.

The chain joins TRBV19 to TRBJ2-3; TRBD2 agrees at 9 bases. The CDR3 length is 18 residues. CDR1 LNHDA and CDR2 SQIVND come from the germline V gene (reference sequence). The trim removed 0 bases at V and 2 bases at J, leaving 9 bases unmatched. The CDR3 spells CASSIDSIAGVNTDTQYF. DNA of the CDR3: TGTGCCAGTAGTATAGACTCCATAGCGGGAGTCAACACAGATACGCAGTATTTT.

DNA for the CDR3: TGTGCCAGCAGTGACGGACAGGGTTCAAATTCACCCCTCCACTTT. It encodes CASSDGQGSNSPLHF. The chain links TRBV6-1 to TRBJ1-6, with 8 positions matching TRBD1. J lost 7 bases, V lost 3 bases, and 5 bases had no gene match. The germline gives CDR1 MNHNS, CDR2 SASEGT. This CDR3 is built from 15 residues.

This clonotype was picked up many times. The chain has TRBV24-1 and TRBJ2-7; D is unclear. Germline V gene data show CDR1 as KGHDR and CDR2 as SFDVKD. This CDR3 is 14 amino acids long. The V gene lost 4 bases and the J gene lost 5 bases, with 14 bases spanning the gap. The CDR3 coding sequence is TGTGCCACCAGTGACTCGGACCGCCCCGACGAGCAGTACTTC. This encodes CATSDSDRPDEQYF.

The sample holds many counts of this clonotype. This rearrangement joins TRBV24-1 to TRBJ2-7; perhaps TRBD1 as D (6 bases). The CDR3 covers 12 residues. Trimming stripped 1 base from V and 10 bases from J, with 10 bases between. The germline gives CDR1 KGHDR, CDR2 SFDVKD. This chain's CDR3 is CATSDLQGRQYF. The CDR3 DNA reads as TGTGCCACCAGTGATTTACAGGGAAGACAGTACTTC.

This clonotype came up many times. V gene TRBV20-1 combines with J gene TRBJ1-1, with D possibly TRBD1 on 6 matching bases. Trimming cost V 5 bases and J 10 bases, with 14 bases left between them. The CDR3 runs 11 residues. CDR1 and CDR2 (germline): DFQATT, SNEGSKA (reference sequence). The CDR3, as DNA: TGCAGTGCTGGAGCGGGAGGGGGAGCTTTCTTT. This gives the protein CSAGAGGGAFF.

The rearrangement joins TRBV10-3 to TRBJ1-2, with TRBD1 identical over 7 bases. J was trimmed by 6 bases and V by 3 bases; bases with no gene match: 13. Germline loops: CDR1 ENHRY, CDR2 SYGVKD. The length of the CDR3 is 16 residues. CDR3 coding DNA: TGTGCCATCAGTGACCCTCAGGGGGTTCCTGTCCATGGCTACACCTTC. It encodes CAISDPQGVPVHGYTF.

This clonotype appeared many times. The rearrangement links TRBV11-3 to TRBJ2-1; maybe TRBD2 (6 bases). This CDR3 has 15 residues. Germline CDR1 and CDR2: SGHNT and YENEEA. V was cut by 3 bases and J by 6 bases, with 15 bases left in between. The CDR3 DNA reads as TGTGCCAGCAGCTTCCCGCGGGCGGGGAGCAATGAGCAGTTCTTC. Protein sequence: CASSFPRAGSNEQFF. The full variable domain, in which reference TRBV11-3 and TRBJ2-1 provide the parts outside the CDR3, is EAGVVQSPRYKIIEKKQPVAFWCNPISGHNTLYWYLQNLGQGPELLIRYENEEAVDDSQLPKDRFSAERLKGVDSTLKIQPAELGDSAVYLCASSFPRAGSNEQFFGPGTRLTVL.

This clonotype has a count of ten or more. The chain links TRBV20-1 to TRBJ2-7; 9 bases fit TRBD2. V shed 5 bases and J 3 bases; nucleotides not matched to a gene: 5. CDR3 length: 13 residues. The germline V gene has CDR1 DFQATT and CDR2 SNEGSKA (reference sequence). The CDR3 DNA is TGCAGTGCTCCACCGACTAGCGGCTACGAGCAGTACTTC. Protein product: CSAPPTSGYEQYF.

This clonotype was seen at least ten times. V usage is TRBV12-5 and J usage is TRBJ1-5; 7 nucleotides agree with TRBD1. Per germline, CDR1 LGHNT and CDR2 FRNRAP. This CDR3 is 20 amino acids long. J gave up 1 base and V 0 bases, and 15 bases lay outside the gene matches. The CDR3 spells CASGLVVWGQINGSNQPQHF. CDR3 DNA sequence: TGTGCTAGTGGTTTGGTAGTTTGGGGACAGATAAATGGGAGCAATCAGCCCCAGCATTTT.

This clonotype came up a few times. The chain recombines TRBV7-9 with TRBJ2-1, with D perhaps TRBD2 (5 bases). The CDR3 is made up of 13 amino acids. Germline loops: CDR1 SEHNR, CDR2 FQNEAQ (reference sequence). Deletions cut 4 bases from V and 6 bases from J, with 10 bases between. CDR3 protein: CASSSAGGNEQFF. The CDR3 DNA is TGTGCCAGCAGCTCCGCCGGAGGCAATGAGCAGTTCTTC.

This clonotype has at least ten counts. This chain uses TRBV30 with TRBJ2-7; tentative D call: TRBD1 (6 bases). This CDR3 has 12 amino acids. V dropped 5 bases and J dropped 6 bases, with 14 bases sitting between them. CDR1 and CDR2 from the germline V gene are GTSNPN and SVGIG (reference sequence). CDR3 in DNA: TGTGCCTGGGGATGGGGGCCAGGCGAGCAGTACTTC. Translating it yields CAWGWGPGEQYF.

This clonotype was observed a handful of times. A read error is possible here, since a much larger clone lies one base away. J is TRBJ2-7 and V is TRBV20-1; TRBD1 matches 7 bases. Looked up from germline, CDR1 is DFQATT and CDR2 is SNEGSKA (reference sequence). The CDR3 runs 13 residues. CDR3 in amino acids: CSAPGGSGYERYF. As DNA, the CDR3 is TGCAGTGCGCCAGGGGGTAGTGGCTACGAGCGGTACTTC.

This clonotype was detected ten times or more. The J gene is TRBJ1-2, the V gene TRBV18; unclear D gene. Germline values: CDR1 KGHSH, CDR2 LQKENI. This CDR3 is 15 amino acids long. The ends were cut back, 3 bases at V and 0 bases at J, with 11 bases in the middle. CDR3 DNA sequence: TGTGCCAGCTCACCTGAACGGAAAGCTAACTATGGCTACACCTTC. Translated, it gives CASSPERKANYGYTF.